The 5 T cell receptor beta chains listed next were all sequenced from one sample in a study of T-cell reconstitution after alpha-beta-depleted transplantation in children. Researchers prepared the TCRbeta library using unique molecular identifiers, the study reports. TCRdb redid the calling of the PCR reads with MiXCR, one entry per CDR3 protein. The sample has around 580,000 distinct CDR3 sequences; 25% to 30% are singletons. The specimen comprised PBMCs, sampled before TCRalphabeta/CD19-depleted stem cell transplant. Every receptor here comes from a boy under two years old with Wiskott-Aldrich syndrome, due to receive a stem cell transplant.

This clonotype was seen only a few times. The chain carries TRBV5-5 and TRBJ1-4; unclear D gene. In germline, CDR1 is SGHKS, CDR2 YYEKEE (reference sequence). With 1 base removed from V and 7 bases from J, the gap between germline ends came to 5 bases. There are 12 residues in the CDR3. The CDR3 DNA reads as TGTGCCAGCAGCTTGAGTCGTGAAAAACTGTTTTTT. Its translation is CASSLSREKLFF.

The V gene is TRBV7-2, the J gene TRBJ2-5; 10 nucleotides line up with TRBD2. The CDR3 loop spans 15 amino acids. Per the germline V gene, CDR1 is SGHTA and CDR2 is FQGNSA. J lost 6 bases, V lost 1 base, and 5 bases had no gene match. This CDR3 is CASSLVLAGEQTQYF. The CDR3 DNA sequence: TGTGCCAGCAGCTTAGTTCTAGCGGGAGAACAGACCCAGTACTTC.

This clonotype was detected once. This sequence joins TRBV28 and TRBJ2-1; 8 bases agree with TRBD2. Looked up from germline, CDR1 is MDHEN and CDR2 is SYDVKM. V shed 3 bases, J shed 8 bases, and the junction held 12 bases outside the gene matches. The CDR3 extends over 16 amino acids. In nucleotides, the CDR3 is TGTGCCAGCAGTTTTTTGCCGGGACTAGGTCCCCATGAGCAGTTCTTC. This gives the protein CASSFLPGLGPHEQFF.

A note on this clonotype: Given the absence of the conserved phenylalanine or tryptophan at the CDR3 end, a read error is likely. The chain couples TRBV9 to TRBJ2-3; weak D call: TRBD2 (5 bases). V was trimmed by 3 bases and J by 0 bases, leaving 11 bases between them. Looked up from germline, CDR1 is SGDLS and CDR2 is YYNGEE. The CDR3 covers 15 residues. This CDR3 is CASSGGASSTDTQYV. The CDR3, as DNA: TGTGCCAGCAGCGGGGGAGCCTCAAGCACAGATACGCAGTATGTT.

The rearrangement joins TRBV5-1 to TRBJ2-2; a possible D gene is TRBD1 (6 bases). This CDR3 contains 16 residues. Trimming took 0 bases from V and 4 from J, leaving 13 bases between them. Germline V gene lookup returns CDR1 SGHRS and CDR2 YFSETQ. The CDR3 spells CASSLGEQGRTGELFF. The CDR3 region has the DNA TGCGCCAGCAGCTTGGGCGAACAGGGTCGCACCGGGGAGCTGTTTTTT.